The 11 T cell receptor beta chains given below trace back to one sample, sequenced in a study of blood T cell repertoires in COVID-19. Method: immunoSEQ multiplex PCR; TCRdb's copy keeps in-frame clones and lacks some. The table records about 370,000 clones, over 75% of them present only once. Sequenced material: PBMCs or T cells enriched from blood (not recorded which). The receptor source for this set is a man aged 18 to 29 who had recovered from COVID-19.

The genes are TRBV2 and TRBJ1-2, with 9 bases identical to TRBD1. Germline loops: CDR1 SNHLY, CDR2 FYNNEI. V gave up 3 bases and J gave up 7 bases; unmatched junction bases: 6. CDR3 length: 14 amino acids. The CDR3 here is CASSEGQGAAGYTF. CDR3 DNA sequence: TGTGCCAGCAGTGAGGGACAGGGAGCGGCTGGCTACACCTTC.

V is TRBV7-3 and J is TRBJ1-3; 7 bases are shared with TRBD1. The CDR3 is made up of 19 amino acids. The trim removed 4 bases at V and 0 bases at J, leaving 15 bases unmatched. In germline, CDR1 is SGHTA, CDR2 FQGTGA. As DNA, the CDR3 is TGTGCCAGCAGCTATAGACAGGGATCAGTAGGGTTCTCTGGAAACACCATATATTTT. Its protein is CASSYRQGSVGFSGNTIYF.

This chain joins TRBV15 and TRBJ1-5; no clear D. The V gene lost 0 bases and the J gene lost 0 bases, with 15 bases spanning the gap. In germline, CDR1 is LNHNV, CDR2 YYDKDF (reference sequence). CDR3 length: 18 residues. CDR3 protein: CATSRELGGPASNQPQHF. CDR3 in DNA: TGTGCCACCAGCAGAGAATTGGGCGGGCCAGCTAGCAATCAGCCCCAGCATTTT.

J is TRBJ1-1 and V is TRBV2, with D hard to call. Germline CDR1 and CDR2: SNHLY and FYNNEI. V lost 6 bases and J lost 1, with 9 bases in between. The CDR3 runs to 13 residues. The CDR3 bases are TGTGCCAGCAGGAAGGAGGGGAACACTGAAGCTTTCTTT. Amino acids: CASRKEGNTEAFF.

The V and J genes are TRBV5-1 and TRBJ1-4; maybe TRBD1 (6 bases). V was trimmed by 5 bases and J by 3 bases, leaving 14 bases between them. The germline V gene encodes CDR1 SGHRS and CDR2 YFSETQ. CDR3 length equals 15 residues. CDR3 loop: CASRTQGLSNEKLFF. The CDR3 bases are TGCGCCAGCAGAACACAGGGTCTTTCTAATGAAAAACTGTTTTTT.

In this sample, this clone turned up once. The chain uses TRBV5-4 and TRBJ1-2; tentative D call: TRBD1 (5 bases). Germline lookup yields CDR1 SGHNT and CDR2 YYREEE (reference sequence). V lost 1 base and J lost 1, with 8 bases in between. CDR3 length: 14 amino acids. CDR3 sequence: CASSLLQGNYGYTF. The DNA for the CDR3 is TGTGCCAGCAGCTTGTTGCAGGGTAACTATGGCTACACCTTC. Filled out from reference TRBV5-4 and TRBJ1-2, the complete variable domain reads ETGVTQSPTHLIKTRGQQVTLRCSSQSGHNTVSWYQQALGQGPQFIFQYYREEENGRGNFPPRFSGLQFPNYSSELNVNALELDDSALYLCASSLLQGNYGYTFGSGTRLTVV.

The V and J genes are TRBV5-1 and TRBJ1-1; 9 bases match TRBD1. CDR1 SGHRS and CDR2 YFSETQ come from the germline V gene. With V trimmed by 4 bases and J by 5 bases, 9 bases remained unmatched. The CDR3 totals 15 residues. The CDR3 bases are TGCGCCAGCAGCGAAGCACAGGGGGCTAGAACTGAAGCTTTCTTT. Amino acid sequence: CASSEAQGARTEAFF.

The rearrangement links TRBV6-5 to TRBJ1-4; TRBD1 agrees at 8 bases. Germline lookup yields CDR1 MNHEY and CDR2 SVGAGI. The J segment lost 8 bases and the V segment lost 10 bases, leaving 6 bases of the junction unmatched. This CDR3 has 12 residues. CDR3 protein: CATRTGREKLFF. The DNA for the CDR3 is TGTGCCACCAGGACAGGGAGAGAAAAACTGTTTTTT.

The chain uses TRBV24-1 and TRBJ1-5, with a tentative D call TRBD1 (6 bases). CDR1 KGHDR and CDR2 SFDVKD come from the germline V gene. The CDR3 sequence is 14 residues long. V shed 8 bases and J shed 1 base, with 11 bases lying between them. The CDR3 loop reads CATIPRGSNQPQHF. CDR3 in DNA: TGTGCCACCATCCCTAGGGGGAGCAATCAGCCCCAGCATTTT.

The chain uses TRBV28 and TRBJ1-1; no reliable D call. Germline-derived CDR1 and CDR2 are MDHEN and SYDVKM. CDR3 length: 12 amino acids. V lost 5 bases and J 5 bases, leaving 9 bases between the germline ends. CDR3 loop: CASSPVATEAFF. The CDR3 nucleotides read TGTGCCAGCAGTCCCGTGGCTACTGAAGCTTTCTTT.

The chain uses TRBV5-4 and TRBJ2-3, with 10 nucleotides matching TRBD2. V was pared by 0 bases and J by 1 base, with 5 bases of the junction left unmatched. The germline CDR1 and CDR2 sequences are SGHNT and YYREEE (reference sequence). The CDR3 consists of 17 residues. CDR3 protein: CASSLAPAGGGTDTQYF. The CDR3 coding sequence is TGTGCCAGCAGCTTGGCCCCAGCGGGGGGGGGCACAGATACGCAGTATTTT.